Each of the 32 T cell receptor beta chains below was sequenced from the same sample in a study of shared clonotypes between healthy human individuals. Assay: immunoSEQ multiplex PCR; the TCRdb copy retains only in-frame clones and omits some. The profile shows some 2.3 million clones, more than 85% of them singletons. Sequences were obtained from naive CD4+ T cells from PBMCs. Subset defined: CD45RA+ positively selected. These receptor sequences come from a young man in good health. Some clones in this sample may be carry-over from other donors' samples.

The chain has TRBV30 and TRBJ2-7; 9 nucleotides align to TRBD1. The trim removed 5 bases at V and 7 bases at J, leaving 6 bases unmatched. The CDR3 runs 12 residues. Germline V gene lookup returns CDR1 GTSNPN and CDR2 SVGIG (reference sequence). The CDR3 loop reads CAWARDRVEQYF. The CDR3 bases are TGTGCCTGGGCCCGGGACAGGGTAGAGCAGTACTTC. The complete variable domain, with remaining parts taken from reference TRBV30 and TRBJ2-7, reads SQTIHQWPATLVQPVGSPLSLECTVEGTSNPNLYWYRQAAGRGLQLLFYSVGIGQISSEVPQNLSASRPQDRQFILSSKKLLLSDSGFYLCAWARDRVEQYFGPGTRLTVT.

The rearrangement uses TRBV9 and TRBJ1-1; possibly TRBD1 for D (5 bases). V lost 6 bases, J lost 3 bases, and 15 bases lay in between. The CDR3 runs 14 residues. In germline, CDR1 is SGDLS, CDR2 YYNGEE. The CDR3 sequence: CASNREGPDTEAFF. The CDR3 region has the DNA TGTGCCAGCAACCGGGAGGGGCCGGACACTGAAGCTTTCTTT.

The chain links TRBV5-1 to TRBJ2-7; D is uncertain. The length of the CDR3 is 12 residues. The V gene lost 0 bases and the J gene lost 6 bases, with 7 bases spanning the gap. Germline V gene data show CDR1 as SGHRS and CDR2 as YFSETQ. CDR3 nucleotide sequence: TGCGCCAGCAGCTTGGGTAGCTCCGAGCAGTACTTC. This translates into CASSLGSSEQYF.

This clone appeared a single time. The V call is TRBV7-2, the J call TRBJ1-1, with a weak D call TRBD1 (5 bases). The CDR3 has 15 residues. The V gene's germline CDR1 is SGHTA and CDR2 FQGNSA. The V and J ends lost 1 base and 1 base respectively, with 10 bases between them. CDR3 nucleotides: TGTGCCAGCAGCTTAGAAGTGGGGGGGAACACTGAAGCTTTCTTT. Its translation: CASSLEVGGNTEAFF.

There are a few counts of this clone. The rearrangement joins TRBV2 to TRBJ1-5; D is unclear. Trimming took 5 bases from V and 3 from J, leaving 11 bases between them. The germline gives CDR1 SNHLY, CDR2 FYNNEI. CDR3 length: 14 amino acids. The CDR3: CASSKSRTNQPQHF. The CDR3 region has the DNA TGTGCCAGCAGTAAAAGCAGGACCAATCAGCCCCAGCATTTT.

The chain uses TRBV7-3 and TRBJ1-4; maybe TRBD1 (6 bases). The CDR3 length is 15 residues. The V gene's germline CDR1 is SGHTA and CDR2 FQGTGA. V lost 4 bases to trimming and J lost 7 bases, with 16 bases between them. The CDR3 nucleotides read TGTGCCAGCAGCTCGACAGGTCAAAGGGGTGAAAAACTGTTTTTT. Translation gives CASSSTGQRGEKLFF.

Concerning this clone itself: A single base separates this from a much larger clone, so it may be a read error. The sample has other DNA sequences that encode this CDR3 too. This sequence joins TRBV5-6 and TRBJ1-1, with D unclear. V shed 1 base and J shed 1 base, with 5 bases lying between them. Germline V gives CDR1 SGHDT, CDR2 YYEEEE. This CDR3 contains 13 residues. The CDR3 DNA is TGTGCCAGCAGCTTGCCAGGGAACACTGAAGCTTTCTTT. It yields the protein CASSLPGNTEAFF.

The CDR3 here is CAWSVHRVDRGRAYEQYF. The CDR3 nucleotides read TGTGCCTGGAGTGTACATCGAGTTGATAGGGGACGGGCCTACGAGCAGTACTTC. This chain uses TRBV30 with TRBJ2-7; the D call may be TRBD1 or TRBD2 (5 bases each). The V gene lost 0 bases and the J gene lost 2 bases, with 23 bases spanning the gap. This CDR3 is built from 18 residues. Germline V gene lookup returns CDR1 GTSNPN and CDR2 SVGIG (reference sequence). Supplemented by reference TRBV30 and TRBJ2-7, the full variable domain reads SQTIHQWPATLVQPVGSPLSLECTVEGTSNPNLYWYRQAAGRGLQLLFYSVGIGQISSEVPQNLSASRPQDRQFILSSKKLLLSDSGFYLCAWSVHRVDRGRAYEQYFGPGTRLTVT.

V and J are TRBV7-5 and TRBJ2-1; whether TRBD2, the table's D call, matches the DNA was not checked. TRBV7-5 is a pseudogene. The length of the CDR3 is 18 residues. The CDR3 region is CARSSAGTSVLIGNEQFF. The CDR3 DNA reads TGTGCCAGAAGCTCAGCCGGAACTAGTGTCTTAATTGGGAATGAGCAGTTCTTC.

This chain joins TRBV9 and TRBJ2-7; 9 bases line up with TRBD1. Germline CDR1 reads SGDLS; CDR2 reads YYNGEE. The junction had 5 bases not matched to a gene; V was cut back by 3 bases and J by 4 bases. The CDR3 extends over 14 amino acids. The CDR3 reads CASSARGQGYEQYF. In nucleotides, the CDR3 is TGTGCCAGCAGCGCCAGGGGACAGGGTTACGAGCAGTACTTC. Combining the CDR3 with reference TRBV9 and TRBJ2-7 gives the whole variable domain DSGVTQTPKHLITATGQRVTLRCSPRSGDLSVYWYQQSLDQGLQFLIQYYNGEERAKGNILERFSAQQFPDLHSELNLSSLELGDSALYFCASSARGQGYEQYFGPGTRLTVT.

V and J are TRBV5-4 and TRBJ2-5; TRBD1 aligns across 10 bases. The germline gives CDR1 SGHNT, CDR2 YYREEE (reference sequence). The trim removed 3 bases at V and 7 bases at J, leaving 9 bases unmatched. There are 15 residues in the CDR3. In DNA form, the CDR3 reads TGTGCCAGCAGCTCCCCCGGGACAGGGGTGACGACCCAGTACTTC. This translates into CASSSPGTGVTTQYF.

The gene calls are TRBV30 and TRBJ1-1; the D gene is possibly TRBD1 (5 bases). The germline V gene encodes CDR1 GTSNPN and CDR2 SVGIG (reference sequence). V was clipped by 3 bases and J by 5 bases, with 19 bases between them. CDR3 size: 15 residues. As DNA, the CDR3 is TGTGCCTGGAGGTACCTCCCGGGGGGGAGAACTGAAGCTTTCTTT. Residues: CAWRYLPGGRTEAFF.

This sequence joins TRBV4-1 and TRBJ2-1, with D perhaps matching TRBD1 or TRBD2 (5 bases each). The CDR3 spans 15 residues. The germline gives CDR1 MGHRA, CDR2 YSYEKL. V gave up 0 bases and J gave up 2 bases, with 8 bases separating them. The CDR3 coding sequence is TGCGCCAGCAGCCAAGATCAGGGACCCTACAATGAGCAGTTCTTC. It is translated as CASSQDQGPYNEQFF.

The chain couples TRBV5-1 to TRBJ2-1; 7 positions match TRBD1. This CDR3 is built from 14 residues. Per germline, CDR1 SGHRS and CDR2 YFSETQ. The J segment lost 6 bases and the V segment lost 3 bases, leaving 6 bases of the junction unmatched. As DNA, the CDR3 is TGCGCCAGCAGCTCTACAGGGGCCCCCAATGAGCAGTTCTTC. This gives the protein CASSSTGAPNEQFF.

As concerns this clone: This CDR3 is also generated by other DNA sequences in the sample. The chain has TRBV27 and TRBJ2-7; 14 bases align to TRBD2. J was trimmed by 5 bases and V by 3 bases; bases with no gene match: 0. CDR3 length: 14 amino acids. Germline lookup yields CDR1 MNHEY and CDR2 SMNVEV (reference sequence). CDR3 nucleotides: TGTGCCAGCAGTTTGGGACTAGCGGGAGACGAGCAGTACTTC. Protein: CASSLGLAGDEQYF.

The rearrangement joins TRBV5-1 to TRBJ2-7; 9 bases fit TRBD1. J gave up 3 bases and V 4 bases, and 11 bases lay outside the gene matches. The V gene's germline CDR1 is SGHRS and CDR2 YFSETQ. This CDR3 is built from 16 residues. CDR3 residues: CASSRTGQGMSYEQYF. The CDR3 nucleotides are TGCGCCAGCAGCCGTACGGGACAGGGAATGAGCTACGAGCAGTACTTC.

Regarding this clone: The sample contains more than one DNA sequence encoding this CDR3. The chain carries TRBV5-1 and TRBJ2-2; 10 nucleotides line up with TRBD2. After removal of 1 base from V and 4 bases from J, the junction contained 4 bases not matched to a gene. The CDR3 is 16 residues long. Germline V gene sequence: CDR1 SGHRS, CDR2 YFSETQ. CDR3 loop: CASSLLAGVGTGELFF. CDR3 DNA: TGCGCCAGCAGCTTGCTAGCGGGAGTGGGCACCGGGGAGCTGTTTTTT. Supplemented by reference TRBV5-1 and TRBJ2-2, the full variable domain reads KAGVTQTPRYLIKTRGQQVTLSCSPISGHRSVSWYQQTPGQGLQFLFEYFSETQRNKGNFPGRFSGRQFSNSRSEMNVSTLELGDSALYLCASSLLAGVGTGELFFGEGSRLTVL.

The chain uses TRBV28 and TRBJ2-3, with TRBD2 as a possible D gene (6 bases). The germline V and J ends were trimmed by 6 bases and 2 bases, with 18 bases remaining between them. The germline V gene has CDR1 MDHEN and CDR2 SYDVKM. The CDR3 has 16 amino acids. The CDR3 protein is CASSTRGGTPTDTQYF. Written as DNA, the CDR3 is TGTGCCAGCAGCACAAGAGGAGGGACCCCCACAGATACGCAGTATTTT.

The gene calls are TRBV2 and TRBJ2-1, with TRBD2 matching over 11 bases. The length of the CDR3 is 14 residues. Losses at the gene ends were 5 bases for V and 7 bases for J; bases not matched to a gene: 4. Germline values: CDR1 SNHLY, CDR2 FYNNEI. The CDR3 spells CASSLAGGRNEQFF. In DNA form, the CDR3 reads TGTGCCAGCAGTTTAGCGGGAGGGCGAAATGAGCAGTTCTTC.

To note about this clone: Other DNA sequences of this sample code for an identical CDR3. The CDR3 sequence: CASSWTGEQYF. The CDR3 DNA is TGTGCCAGCAGCTGGACGGGGGAGCAGTACTTC. The chain couples TRBV2 to TRBJ2-7; D may be TRBD2 (5 bases). CDR1 is SNHLY and CDR2 is FYNNEI in the germline V gene. Between the trimmed V and J ends, which lost 6 bases and 7 bases, there was a span of 10 bases. The CDR3 is made up of 11 amino acids.

The V and J genes are TRBV28 and TRBJ2-1; 9 bases align to TRBD2. V lost 5 bases to trimming and J lost 2 bases; unmatched junction nucleotides: 1. The CDR3 has 14 amino acids. Germline V gene lookup returns CDR1 MDHEN and CDR2 SYDVKM. The CDR3 spells CASSGGGAYNEQFF. Written as DNA, the CDR3 is TGTGCCAGCAGTGGCGGGGGGGCCTACAATGAGCAGTTCTTC.

Regarding this clone: An end of the junction differs from the germline gene, which may be a read error. This chain joins TRBV7-9 and TRBJ2-7, with 7 positions matching TRBD1. The CDR3 covers 14 residues. Germline V lookup: CDR1 SEHNR, CDR2 FQNEAQ (reference sequence). The CDR3, as DNA: TGTGCCAGCAGTCTTGAGACGCTAACAGGGGCGAAAGACTTC. Its translation is CASSLETLTGAKDF.

This chain connects TRBV27 to TRBJ2-7; TRBD2 matches at 8 bases. V dropped 5 bases and J dropped 0; count of bases not matched to a gene: 6. The CDR3 runs to 15 residues. The germline V gene encodes CDR1 MNHEY and CDR2 SMNVEV (reference sequence). CDR3 nucleotide sequence: TGTGCCAGCAGTCGGAATAGCGGGATCTCCTACGAGCAGTACTTC. Protein product: CASSRNSGISYEQYF.

The V gene is TRBV27, the J gene TRBJ2-7; D unresolved. The CDR3 spans 14 residues. V was trimmed by 1 base and J by 5 bases, leaving 12 bases between them. Germline V lookup: CDR1 MNHEY, CDR2 SMNVEV (reference sequence). The CDR3 reads CASSLFGLGNEQYF. In nucleotides, the CDR3 is TGTGCCAGCAGTTTATTCGGATTGGGCAACGAGCAGTACTTC.

The J gene is TRBJ2-1, the V gene TRBV7-2, with 12 bases that match TRBD2. With 4 bases clipped from V and 7 bases from J, the junction kept 5 bases outside the gene matches. CDR1 is SGHTA and CDR2 is FQGNSA in the germline V gene. The CDR3 consists of 15 residues. This chain's CDR3 is CASSSLTSGRNEQFF. CDR3 bases: TGTGCCAGCAGCTCTCTTACTAGCGGGAGGAATGAGCAGTTCTTC.

The genes are TRBV6-5 and TRBJ2-7; tentatively, D is TRBD1 or TRBD2 (5 bases each). The germline V gene encodes CDR1 MNHEY and CDR2 SVGAGI. This CDR3 contains 13 residues. V was cut by 8 bases and J by 4 bases, with 15 bases left in between. CDR3 sequence (DNA): TGTGCCAGCGCCTCGAGGGACGTATACGAGCAGTACTTC. It yields the protein CASASRDVYEQYF.

The chain couples TRBV30 to TRBJ1-4, with no clear D. V was shortened by 5 bases and J by 2 bases, with 12 bases between the two germline ends. The CDR3 runs 14 residues. Germline V gene data show CDR1 as GTSNPN and CDR2 as SVGIG (reference sequence). CDR3 region: CAWGSGLTNEKLFF. CDR3 sequence (DNA): TGTGCCTGGGGATCGGGCCTCACTAATGAAAAACTGTTTTTT.

The V and J genes are TRBV23-1 and TRBJ2-7; D call uncertain. TRBV23-1 falls under the ORF class, with uncertain function. V was shortened by 0 bases and J by 1 base, with 13 bases between the two germline ends. There are 16 residues in the CDR3. In nucleotides, the CDR3 is TGCGCCAGCAGTCAATCGGTCAGAGCCTATTCCTACGAGCAGTACTTC. The encoded protein is CASSQSVRAYSYEQYF.

This clone was detected only once. The chain has TRBV29-1 and TRBJ2-3, with D unclear. This CDR3 region has 11 residues. The ends were cut back, 3 bases at V and 3 bases at J, with 4 bases in the middle. CDR1 is SQVTM, CDR2 ANQGSEA, per germline. This CDR3 reads CSVDQTDTQYF. CDR3 nucleotide sequence: TGCAGCGTTGATCAAACAGATACGCAGTATTTT.

In regard to this clone: The same CDR3 arises from other DNA sequences in this sample as well. The rearrangement joins TRBV18 to TRBJ2-1; TRBD1 agrees at 7 bases. Germline CDR1 and CDR2: KGHSH and LQKENI. V lost 6 bases, J lost 5 bases, and 4 bases stayed unmatched. This CDR3 region has 13 residues. The DNA for the CDR3 is TGTGCCAGCTCCCCCGGGACAGACAATGAGCAGTTCTTC. It specifies CASSPGTDNEQFF.

The gene calls are TRBV6-6 and TRBJ2-1; D is perhaps TRBD2 (6 bases). The CDR3 sequence is 15 residues long. Per the germline V gene, CDR1 is MNHNY and CDR2 is SVGAGI (reference sequence). V lost 5 bases and J 9 bases, leaving 20 bases between the germline ends. In nucleotides, the CDR3 is TGTGCCAGCAGTCCTCAGGCGGGACCATTGGGTGAGCAGTTCTTC. Its protein product is CASSPQAGPLGEQFF.

The genes are TRBV28 and TRBJ2-7, with 8 bases fitting TRBD2. The trim removed 6 bases at V and 3 bases at J, leaving 10 bases unmatched. CDR1 is MDHEN and CDR2 is SYDVKM in the germline V gene. CDR3 length equals 15 residues. CDR3 sequence: CASSSTGTSFYEQYF. The CDR3 DNA sequence: TGTGCCAGCAGCTCCACCGGGACTAGTTTCTACGAGCAGTACTTC.